This T cell receptor beta chain is from a study of blood T cell repertoires in COVID-19. Across the whole study: There were acute and convalescent COVID-19 samples, and they came from the United States, Italy and Spain. T cells, B-cell-depleted T cells, or PBMCs provided the cDNA or gDNA that served as material.

CDR1 is SNHLY, CDR2 FYNNEI, per germline. The CDR3 loop spans 15 amino acids. V lost 5 bases, J lost 3 bases, and 14 bases lay in between. Profiled with immunoSEQ multiplex PCR; TCRdb holds only in-frame clones, not every one. In the table there are some 410,000 clones, approximately 88% of which are singletons. Across about two dozen US areas, participants ranged in age from 18 to 89 years. Assignment of participants to cohorts was predicated upon participant-reported clinical history. This sequence joins TRBV2 and TRBJ1-3, with D uncertain. The clonotype comes from a woman aged 25 to 45 with acute COVID-19. Sequenced sample: PBMCs or T cells enriched from blood (not recorded which). CDR3 in DNA: TGTGCCAGCAGTTTACCGGGGAACGGTGGAAACACCATATATTTT. Protein sequence: CASSLPGNGGNTIYF. Looking up the rest from reference TRBV2 and TRBJ1-3 gives the full variable domain: EPEVTQTPSHQVTQMGQEVILRCVPISNHLYFYWYRQILGQKVEFLVSFYNNEISEKSEIFDDQFSVERPDGSNFTLKIRSTKLEDSAMYFCASSLPGNGGNTIYFGEGSWLTVV.